This TCR beta chain derives from a study of blood T cell repertoires in COVID-19. Study summary: PBMCs, B-cell-depleted T cells, or T cells were the source of the cDNA or gDNA that made up the material.

As originally analysed: Estimation of nucleated cell counts relied on the amplification of reference gene primers. Some clones are missing from TCRdb's copy, which holds only in-frame ones; the method was immunoSEQ multiplex PCR. D and trimming come from the DNA, and the V and J calls and clone size come from that table. The sample carries approximately 100,000 clones, 70% to 85% recorded once. Looked up from germline, CDR1 is SGHRS and CDR2 is YFSETQ. This CDR3 region has 15 residues. Trimming removed 0 bases at V and 10 bases at J, with 17 bases between. The V gene is TRBV5-1, the J gene TRBJ2-1; tentative D call: TRBD2 (7 bases). The sequencing input was peripheral blood. The origin of this receptor is a man in his 70s with acute or convalescent COVID-19. The CDR3 region is CASSLDGGRTQEQFF. CDR3 nucleotides: TGCGCCAGCAGCTTGGACGGGGGGCGAACACAGGAGCAGTTCTTC.